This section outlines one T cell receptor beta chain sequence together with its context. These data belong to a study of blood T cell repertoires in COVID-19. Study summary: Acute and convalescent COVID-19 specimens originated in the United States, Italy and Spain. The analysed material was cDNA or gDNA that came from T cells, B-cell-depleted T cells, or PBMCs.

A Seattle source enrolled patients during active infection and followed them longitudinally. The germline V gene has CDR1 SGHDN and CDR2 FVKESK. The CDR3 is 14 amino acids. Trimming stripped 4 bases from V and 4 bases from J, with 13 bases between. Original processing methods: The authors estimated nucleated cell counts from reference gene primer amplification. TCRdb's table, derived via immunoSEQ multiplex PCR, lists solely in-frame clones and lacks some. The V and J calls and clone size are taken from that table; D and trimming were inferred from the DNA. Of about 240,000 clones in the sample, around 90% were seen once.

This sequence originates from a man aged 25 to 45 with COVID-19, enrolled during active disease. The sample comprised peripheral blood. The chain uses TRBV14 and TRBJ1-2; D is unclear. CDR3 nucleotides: TGTGCCAGCAGCCCACCAGGCTGGCCCTATGGCTACACCTTC. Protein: CASSPPGWPYGYTF. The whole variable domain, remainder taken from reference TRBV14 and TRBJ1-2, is EAGVTQFPSHSVIEKGQTVTLRCDPISGHDNLYWYRRVMGKEIKFLLHFVKESKQDESGMPNNRFLAERTGGTYSTLKVQPAELEDSGVYFCASSPPGWPYGYTFGSGTRLTVV.